These 10 T cell receptor beta chains came from one sample sequenced in a study of shared T cell receptors in the human thymus. Sequencing was performed with immunoSEQ multiplex PCR; in TCRdb, only in-frame clones are kept and a portion is missing. The data contain roughly 710,000 clones, 70% to 90% of them singletons. These data also formed part of another study, on human thymus T cells.

Sequenced: thymocytes. The receptors shown here come from a girl less than two years old with a congenital heart defect.

V is TRBV4-1 and J is TRBJ2-1, with 9 bases that match TRBD2. CDR3 length equals 16 residues. The V gene's germline CDR1 is MGHRA and CDR2 YSYEKL. V was pared by 0 bases and J by 7 bases, with 7 bases of the junction left unmatched. CDR3 nucleotides: TGCGCCAGCAGCCAAGAAACTAGCGGGCTTCCAAATGAGCAGTTCTTC. Its protein product is CASSQETSGLPNEQFF.

The rearrangement links TRBV2 to TRBJ1-4, with a tentative D call TRBD1 (5 bases). This CDR3 has 14 residues. The V and J ends lost 7 bases and 4 bases respectively, with 13 bases between them. CDR1 and CDR2 from the germline V gene are SNHLY and FYNNEI. CDR3 bases: TGTGCCAGCATGGGGGGGAGGAGTAATGAAAAACTGTTTTTT. Its translation: CASMGGRSNEKLFF. Looking up the rest from reference TRBV2 and TRBJ1-4 gives the full variable domain: EPEVTQTPSHQVTQMGQEVILRCVPISNHLYFYWYRQILGQKVEFLVSFYNNEISEKSEIFDDQFSVERPDGSNFTLKIRSTKLEDSAMYFCASMGGRSNEKLFFGSGTQLSVL.

The chain uses TRBV5-6 and TRBJ2-2; 12 bases map to TRBD2. The V segment lost 3 bases and the J segment 7 bases; nucleotides outside the gene matches: 4. Germline V CDR1 and CDR2: SGHDT, YYEEEE. The CDR3 runs 15 residues. CDR3 protein: CASSSTSGGNGELFF. The CDR3 coding sequence is TGTGCCAGCAGCTCGACTAGCGGGGGAAACGGGGAGCTGTTTTTT.

The chain recombines TRBV28 with TRBJ1-6; 7 nucleotides align to TRBD1. Germline CDR1 and CDR2: MDHEN and SYDVKM. The CDR3 extends over 18 amino acids. V lost 5 bases, J lost 0 bases, and 10 bases stayed unmatched. The CDR3 DNA is TGTGCCAGCAGTCCCCGGGACAGCTACAACTCCTATAATTCACCCCTCCACTTT. It is translated as CASSPRDSYNSYNSPLHF.

The chain couples TRBV7-2 to TRBJ2-5; 8 bases match TRBD1. Trimming cost V 4 bases and J 0 bases; bases outside gene matches: 13. This CDR3 is 18 amino acids long. In germline, CDR1 is SGHTA, CDR2 FQGNSA. The CDR3, as DNA: TGTGCCAGCAGCTCGAGGACAGGGAGGAGAGCCTACCAAGAGACCCAGTACTTC. It is translated as CASSSRTGRRAYQETQYF. The full variable domain, completed using reference TRBV7-2 and TRBJ2-5, is GAGVSQSPSNKVTEKGKDVELRCDPISGHTALYWYRQSLGQGLEFLIYFQGNSAPDKSGLPSDRFSAERTGGSVSTLTIQRTQQEDSAVYLCASSSRTGRRAYQETQYFGPGTRLLVL.

The DNA of the CDR3 is TGCGCCAGCAGCCAAGATACGGGACAGGGGGAGAATGGGAACACTGAAGCTTTCTTT. The encoded protein is CASSQDTGQGENGNTEAFF. The V gene is TRBV4-1, the J gene TRBJ1-1, with TRBD1 matching 11 bases. CDR1 and CDR2 (germline): MGHRA, YSYEKL. The CDR3 has 19 residues. V gave up 0 bases and J gave up 1 base; unmatched junction bases: 10.

The chain uses TRBV18 and TRBJ1-3; the D is unclear. Trimming removed 3 bases at V and 1 base at J, with 4 bases between. The length of the CDR3 is 13 residues. Germline assignment: CDR1 KGHSH and CDR2 LQKENI. The CDR3 loop is CASSPLSGNTIYF. The DNA for the CDR3 is TGTGCCAGCTCACCTCTTTCTGGAAACACCATATATTTT.

The CDR3 protein is CASSFERGGHYEQYF. CDR3 bases: TGCGCCAGCAGCTTCGAGCGGGGGGGCCACTACGAGCAGTACTTC. The gene calls are TRBV5-1 and TRBJ2-7; 10 nucleotides agree with TRBD2. J was trimmed by 3 bases and V by 2 bases; bases with no gene match: 5. The length of the CDR3 is 15 residues. Germline V gives CDR1 SGHRS, CDR2 YFSETQ.

The V and J genes are TRBV5-5 and TRBJ2-7; D possibly corresponds to TRBD1 (5 bases). Germline V gene sequence: CDR1 SGHKS, CDR2 YYEKEE (reference sequence). This CDR3 region has 15 residues. Trimming took off 0 bases at V and 2 bases at J, with 12 bases between the two ends. The CDR3: CASSLVPQGPYEQYF. CDR3 nucleotides: TGTGCCAGCAGCTTGGTTCCTCAGGGCCCCTACGAGCAGTACTTC.

This chain connects TRBV4-1 to TRBJ1-5, with TRBD1 matching over 7 bases. The CDR3 is made up of 17 amino acids. CDR1 MGHRA and CDR2 YSYEKL come from the germline V gene. The V segment lost 4 bases and the J segment 6 bases; nucleotides outside the gene matches: 15. CDR3 nucleotides: TGCGCCAGCAGCCCCGGACAGGAAACGCTGAGACTTCAGCCCCAGCATTTT. Translated: CASSPGQETLRLQPQHF.